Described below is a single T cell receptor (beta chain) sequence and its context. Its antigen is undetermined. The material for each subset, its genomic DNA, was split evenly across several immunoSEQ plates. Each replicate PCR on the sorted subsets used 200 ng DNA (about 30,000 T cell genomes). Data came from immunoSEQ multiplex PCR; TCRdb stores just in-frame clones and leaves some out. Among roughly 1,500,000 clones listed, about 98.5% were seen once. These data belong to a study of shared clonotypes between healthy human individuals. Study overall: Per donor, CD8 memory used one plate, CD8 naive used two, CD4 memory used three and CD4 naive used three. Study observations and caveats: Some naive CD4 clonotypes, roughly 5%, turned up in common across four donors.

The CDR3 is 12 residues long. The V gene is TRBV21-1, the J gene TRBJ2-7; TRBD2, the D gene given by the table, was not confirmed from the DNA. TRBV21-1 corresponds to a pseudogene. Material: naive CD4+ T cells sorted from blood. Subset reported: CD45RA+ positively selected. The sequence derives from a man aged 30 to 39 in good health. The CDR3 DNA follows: TGTGCCAAAAGATGGCGGGCCTACGAGCAGTACTTC. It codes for CAKRWRAYEQYF.